These T cell receptor beta chains were read from a single sample in a study of T-cell memory formation after mild COVID-19. TCRdb called the 5' RACE reads again in MiXCR, with one record for every CDR3 protein. The sample contains around 200,000 distinct CDR3 sequences, less than 20% of which appear only once. The sample consisted of PBMCs or a T cell subset sorted from them (not recorded which). The receptors here all came from a man aged 18 to 29 who had mild COVID-19 (a few samples of this study predate the infection). Cell type and time point are not known. CDR3s include the opening cysteine and the closing phenylalanine or tryptophan. Fields, in order: clone size, V gene, J gene, D gene, CDR3 protein, CDR3 DNA. D genes are given only for firm matches. A clone size is listed for some rows: how often the clone was seen (once, few, many), or a class if it is expanded.

few	TRBV7-2	TRBJ1-5	-	CASSLVSQSLGPQHF	TGTGCCAGCAGCTTAGTTTCCCAGAGCCTAGGGCCCCAGCATTTT
many	TRBV12-3/TRBV12-4	TRBJ1-5	-	CASIASGVENQPQHF	TGTGCCAGCATTGCATCAGGGGTGGAGAATCAGCCCCAGCATTTT
-	TRBV6-6	TRBJ1-1	-	CASSLERPTEAFF	TGTGCCAGCTCCTTAGAACGCCCCACTGAAGCTTTCTTT
few	TRBV29-1	TRBJ2-4	TRBD1	CSVARGLGNIQYF	TGCAGCGTTGCTAGGGGGCTGGGAAACATTCAGTACTTC
-	TRBV7-9	TRBJ1-1	-	CASSYVEGGGTEAFF	TGTGCCAGCAGCTACGTGGAGGGCGGGGGCACTGAAGCTTTCTTT
-	TRBV27	TRBJ1-1	-	CASSEGFEAFF	TGTGCCAGCAGTGAAGGTTTTGAAGCTTTCTTT
-	TRBV7-9	TRBJ1-6	-	CASSLVARARNSPLHF	TGTGCCAGCAGCTTAGTGGCCCGCGCGAGGAATTCACCCCTCCACTTT
few	TRBV7-6	TRBJ2-5	-	CASSLAPGGGIGETQYF	TGTGCCAGCAGCTTAGCGCCCGGGGGCGGGATCGGAGAGACCCAGTACTTC
-	TRBV27	TRBJ2-3	TRBD1	CASRSTGATDTQYF	TGTGCCAGCAGAAGTACAGGGGCCACAGATACGCAGTATTTT
few	TRBV11-2	TRBJ2-3	TRBD2	CASSRGTSRTDTQYF	TGTGCCAGCAGCCGAGGGACTAGTCGCACAGATACGCAGTATTTT
few	TRBV7-9	TRBJ1-2	-	CASSLKGQYGYTF	TGTGCCAGCAGCTTAAAGGGCCAGTATGGCTACACCTTC
-	TRBV7-6	TRBJ2-3	-	CASSLGTTRTDTQYF	TGTGCCAGCAGCTTAGGGACAACGAGGACAGATACGCAGTATTTT
many	TRBV9	TRBJ2-1	-	CASSVGRGNNEQFF	TGTGCCAGCAGCGTAGGGCGGGGAAACAATGAGCAGTTCTTC
-	TRBV7-3	TRBJ1-2	-	CASSRTLYGYTF	TGTGCCAGCAGCCGGACACTCTATGGCTACACCTTC
-	TRBV5-1	TRBJ2-3	-	CASSLAEPTDTQYF	TGCGCCAGCAGCTTAGCTGAACCCACAGATACGCAGTATTTT
-	TRBV4-1	TRBJ1-4	TRBD1	CASSQDPGTGNEKLFF	TGCGCCAGCAGCCAAGATCCTGGGACAGGGAATGAAAAACTGTTTTTT
-	TRBV6-5	TRBJ2-6	-	CASSYSPYPGRLGGANVLTF	TGTGCCAGCAGTTACTCCCCGTACCCCGGTCGTCTCGGTGGGGCCAACGTCCTGACTTTC
-	TRBV7-2	TRBJ1-5	-	CASSLDRRNQPQHF	TGTGCCAGCAGCTTAGATCGTAGGAATCAGCCCCAGCATTTT